This section outlines one TCR beta chain sequence together with its context. What it binds is not known. These data belong to a study of T cell responses to AZD1222 COVID-19 vaccine. Overall study context: Second-dose intervals of approximately 4 or approximately 12 weeks were pooled. Study findings and constraints: The donor cohort was predominantly white British with a female majority, and clonal diversity may have been underestimated. Without day 14 samples, only post-peak T cell repertoires were studied.

Profiling relied on immunoSEQ multiplex PCR, and the TCRdb table lists in-frame clones only, not all of them. This sample carries about 160,000 clones, almost 90% of them seen once, and the ten largest clones take more than 5.5%. Germline V gene data show CDR1 as KGHSY and CDR2 as FQNENV. The V end lost 2 bases, the J end lost 0 bases, and 10 bases lay between the germline ends. The CDR3 contains 16 residues. The chain recombines TRBV16 with TRBJ1-4; possible D gene TRBD1, 6 bases. Specimen: peripheral blood, collected on day 0 of AZD1222 vaccination. This TCR was recovered from an adult in good health. The CDR3 DNA follows: TGTGCCAGCAGCCAAATGGACAGAGCAACTAATGAAAAACTGTTTTTT. This codes for CASSQMDRATNEKLFF.